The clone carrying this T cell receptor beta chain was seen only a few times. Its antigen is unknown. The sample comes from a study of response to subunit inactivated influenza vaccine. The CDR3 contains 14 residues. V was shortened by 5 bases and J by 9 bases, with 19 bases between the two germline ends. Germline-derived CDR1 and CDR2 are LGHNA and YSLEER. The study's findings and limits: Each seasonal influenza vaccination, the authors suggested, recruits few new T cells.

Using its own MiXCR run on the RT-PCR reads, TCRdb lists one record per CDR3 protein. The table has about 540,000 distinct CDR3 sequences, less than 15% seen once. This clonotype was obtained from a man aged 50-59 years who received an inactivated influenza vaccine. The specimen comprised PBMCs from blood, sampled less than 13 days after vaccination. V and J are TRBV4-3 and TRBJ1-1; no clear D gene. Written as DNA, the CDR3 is TGCGCCAGCAGCTCCGGAAAGGGTCTGGGCCAAGCTTTCTTT. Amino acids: CASSSGKGLGQAFF.